This T cell receptor (beta chain) was found in a study of T-cell memory formation after mild COVID-19. Via MiXCR, TCRdb re-called the 5' RACE reads, giving one row per CDR3 protein. The sample yields some 48,000 distinct CDR3 sequences, roughly a quarter seen once. This CDR3 is 16 amino acids long. V gave up 8 bases and J gave up 0 bases, with 20 bases separating them. The germline CDR1 and CDR2 sequences are SGHAT and FQDESV (reference sequence). The chain carries TRBV11-1 and TRBJ2-7; the D call may be TRBD1 or TRBD2 (5 bases each). This TCR derives from a man aged 18 to 30 who had mild COVID-19 (a few samples of this study predate the infection). Cell type and time point are not known. Sequencing was carried out using PBMCs or a T cell subset sorted from them (not recorded which). This CDR3 is CASGPGRYESSYEQYF. CDR3 in DNA: TGTGCCAGCGGGCCAGGGAGATACGAGAGCTCCTACGAGCAGTACTTC.